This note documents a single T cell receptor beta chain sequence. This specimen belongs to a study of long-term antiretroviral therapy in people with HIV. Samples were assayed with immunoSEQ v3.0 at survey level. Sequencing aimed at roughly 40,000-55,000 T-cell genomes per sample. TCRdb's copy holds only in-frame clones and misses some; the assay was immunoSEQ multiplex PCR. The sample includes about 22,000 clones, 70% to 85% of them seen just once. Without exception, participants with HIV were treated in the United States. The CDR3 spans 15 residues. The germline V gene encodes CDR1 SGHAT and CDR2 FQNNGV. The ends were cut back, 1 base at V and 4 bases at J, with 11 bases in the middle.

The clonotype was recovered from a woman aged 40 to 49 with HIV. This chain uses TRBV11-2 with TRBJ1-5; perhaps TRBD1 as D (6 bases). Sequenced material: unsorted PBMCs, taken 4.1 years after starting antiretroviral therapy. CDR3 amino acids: CASSLGGGKNQPQHF. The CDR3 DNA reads TGTGCCAGCAGCTTAGGGGGGGGCAAAAATCAGCCCCAGCATTTT. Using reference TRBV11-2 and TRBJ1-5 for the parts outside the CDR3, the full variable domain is EAGVAQSPRYKIIEKRQSVAFWCNPISGHATLYWYQQILGQGPKLLIQFQNNGVVDDSQLPKDRFSAERLKGVDSTLKIQPAKLEDSAVYLCASSLGGGKNQPQHFGDGTRLSIL.